One T cell receptor beta chain is described in this entry. These data come from a study of chemoradiotherapy in HPV16-positive cancers. The protocol was immunoSEQ multiplex PCR, while the TCRdb copy is restricted to in-frame clones and leaves out a portion. The table records roughly 6,200 clones, roughly four fifths of them present only once. The V end lost 4 bases, the J end lost 9 bases, and 17 bases lay between the germline ends. From germline, CDR1 is SGHNT and CDR2 YYREEE (reference sequence). The CDR3 has 15 amino acids. Sequencing used tumor tissue, obtained from a patient who underwent chemoradiotherapy. This sequence was found in a human donor with HPV-associated anogenital cancer. This chain uses TRBV5-4 with TRBJ1-6, with TRBD1 as a possible D gene (6 bases). The CDR3 DNA reads TGTGCCAGCAGCATCGCCGGGACAAAGGGTTCACCCCTCCACTTT. Protein sequence: CASSIAGTKGSPLHF.